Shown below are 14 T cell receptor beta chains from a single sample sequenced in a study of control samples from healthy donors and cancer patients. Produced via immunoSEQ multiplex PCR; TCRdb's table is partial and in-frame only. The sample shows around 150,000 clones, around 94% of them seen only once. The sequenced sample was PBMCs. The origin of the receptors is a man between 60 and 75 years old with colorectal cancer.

CDR3 in DNA: TGTGCCAGCAGTGAACTTGAAGGAAGGCGAAATTCACCCCTCCACTTT. Its translation is CASSELEGRRNSPLHF. This rearrangement joins TRBV6-1 to TRBJ1-6; no firm D call. The CDR3 has 16 residues. V was clipped by 2 bases and J by 7 bases, with 15 bases between them. The V gene's germline CDR1 is MNHNS and CDR2 SASEGT.

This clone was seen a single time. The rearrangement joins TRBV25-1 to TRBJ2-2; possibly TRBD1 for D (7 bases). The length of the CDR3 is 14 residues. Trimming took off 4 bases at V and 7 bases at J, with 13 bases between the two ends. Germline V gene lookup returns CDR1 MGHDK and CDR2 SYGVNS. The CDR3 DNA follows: TGTGCCAGCAGTGGGCGGGACAGCCACGGGGAGCTGTTTTTT. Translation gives CASSGRDSHGELFF. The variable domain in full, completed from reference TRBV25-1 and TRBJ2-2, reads EADIYQTPRYLVIGTGKKITLECSQTMGHDKMYWYQQDPGMELHLIHYSYGVNSTEKGDLSSESTVSRIRTEHFPLTLESARPSHTSQYLCASSGRDSHGELFFGEGSRLTVL.

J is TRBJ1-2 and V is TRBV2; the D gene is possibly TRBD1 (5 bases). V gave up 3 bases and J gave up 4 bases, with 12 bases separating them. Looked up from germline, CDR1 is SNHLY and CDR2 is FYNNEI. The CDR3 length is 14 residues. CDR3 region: CASSDGRVLYGYTF. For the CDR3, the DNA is TGTGCCAGCAGTGACGGCAGGGTCCTCTATGGCTACACCTTC.

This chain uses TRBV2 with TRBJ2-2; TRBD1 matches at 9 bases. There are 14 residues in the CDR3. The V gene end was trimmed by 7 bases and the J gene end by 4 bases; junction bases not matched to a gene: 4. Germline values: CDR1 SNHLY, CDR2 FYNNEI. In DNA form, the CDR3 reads TGTGCCAGCAAGGGACAGGGCGGCACCGGGGAGCTGTTTTTT. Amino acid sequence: CASKGQGGTGELFF.

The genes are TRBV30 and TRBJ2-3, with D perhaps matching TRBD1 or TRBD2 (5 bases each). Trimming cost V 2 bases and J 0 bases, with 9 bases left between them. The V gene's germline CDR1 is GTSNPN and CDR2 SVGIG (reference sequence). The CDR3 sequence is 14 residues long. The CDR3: CAWSNGDSTDTQYF. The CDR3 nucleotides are TGTGCCTGGAGTAATGGGGACAGCACAGATACGCAGTATTTT.

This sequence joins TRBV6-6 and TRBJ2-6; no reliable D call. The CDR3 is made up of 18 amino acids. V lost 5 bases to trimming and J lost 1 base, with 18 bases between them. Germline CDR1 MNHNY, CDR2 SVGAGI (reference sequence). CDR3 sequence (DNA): TGTGCCAGCAGTCCGGACCTCCTCGTGGAGTCTGGGGCCAACGTCCTGACTTTC. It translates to CASSPDLLVESGANVLTF.

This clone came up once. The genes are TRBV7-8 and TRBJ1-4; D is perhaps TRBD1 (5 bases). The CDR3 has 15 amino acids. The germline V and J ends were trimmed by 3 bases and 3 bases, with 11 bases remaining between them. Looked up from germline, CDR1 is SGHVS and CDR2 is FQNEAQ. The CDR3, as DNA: TGTGCCAGCAGCTTTGTCAGGGCCCCTAATGAAAAACTGTTTTTT. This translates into CASSFVRAPNEKLFF. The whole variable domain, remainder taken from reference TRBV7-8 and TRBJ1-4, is GAGVSQSPRYKVAKRGQDVALRCDPISGHVSLFWYQQALGQGPEFLTYFQNEAQLDKSGLPSDRFFAERPEGSVSTLKIQRTQQEDSAVYLCASSFVRAPNEKLFFGSGTQLSVL.

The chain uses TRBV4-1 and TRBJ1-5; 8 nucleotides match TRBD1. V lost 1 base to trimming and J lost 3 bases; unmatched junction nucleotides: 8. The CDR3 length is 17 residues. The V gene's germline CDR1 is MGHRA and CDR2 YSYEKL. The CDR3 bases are TGCGCCAGCAGCCAAGCTCGGAGGGACAGGATCAATCAGCCCCAGCATTTT. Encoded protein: CASSQARRDRINQPQHF.

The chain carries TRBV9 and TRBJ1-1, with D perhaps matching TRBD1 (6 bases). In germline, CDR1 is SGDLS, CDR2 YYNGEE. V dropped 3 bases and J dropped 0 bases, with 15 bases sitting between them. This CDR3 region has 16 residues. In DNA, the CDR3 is TGTGCCAGCAGCGCACTGGGGGACAACATGAACACTGAAGCTTTCTTT. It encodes CASSALGDNMNTEAFF.

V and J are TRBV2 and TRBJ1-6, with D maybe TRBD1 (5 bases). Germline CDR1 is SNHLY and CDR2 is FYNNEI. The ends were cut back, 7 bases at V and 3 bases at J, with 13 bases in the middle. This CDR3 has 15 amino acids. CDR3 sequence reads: CASTRAGGYNSPLHF. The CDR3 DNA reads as TGTGCCAGCACCCGAGCGGGGGGCTATAATTCACCCCTCCACTTT.

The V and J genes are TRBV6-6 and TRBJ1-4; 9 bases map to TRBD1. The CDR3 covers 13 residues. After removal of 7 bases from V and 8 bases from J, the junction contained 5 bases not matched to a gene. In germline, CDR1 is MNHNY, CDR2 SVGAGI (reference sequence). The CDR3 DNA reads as TGTGCCAGCATACGGACAGGGGAGGAAAAACTGTTTTTT. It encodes CASIRTGEEKLFF.

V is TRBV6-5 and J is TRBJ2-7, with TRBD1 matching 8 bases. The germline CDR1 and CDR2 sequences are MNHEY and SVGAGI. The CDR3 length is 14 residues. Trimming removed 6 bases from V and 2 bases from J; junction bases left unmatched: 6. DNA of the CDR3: TGTGCCAGCAGGAGACAGGGGTCGACCTACGAGCAGTACTTC. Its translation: CASRRQGSTYEQYF.

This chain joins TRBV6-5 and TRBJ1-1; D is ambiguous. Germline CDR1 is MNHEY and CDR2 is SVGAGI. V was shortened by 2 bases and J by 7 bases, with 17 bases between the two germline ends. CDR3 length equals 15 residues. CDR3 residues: CASSYKVFLQSEAFF. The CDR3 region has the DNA TGTGCCAGCAGTTACAAGGTCTTCCTACAAAGTGAAGCTTTCTTT.

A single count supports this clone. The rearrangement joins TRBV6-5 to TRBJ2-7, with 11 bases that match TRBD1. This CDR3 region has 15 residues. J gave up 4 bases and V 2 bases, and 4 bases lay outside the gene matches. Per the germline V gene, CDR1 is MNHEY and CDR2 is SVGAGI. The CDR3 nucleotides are TGTGCCAGCAGTTACCAGGACAGGGGGCTTTACGAGCAGTACTTC. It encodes CASSYQDRGLYEQYF.